Listed here is a single T cell receptor beta chain. The data belong to a study of blood T cell repertoires in COVID-19. Study details: Acute and convalescent COVID-19 specimens originated in the United States, Italy and Spain. PBMCs, B-cell-depleted T cells, or T cells were the source of the cDNA or gDNA that made up the material.

In the source study's methods: Reference gene primer amplification yielded estimated nucleated cell counts. This table comes from immunoSEQ multiplex PCR, and its TCRdb copy is limited to in-frame clones, with some not included. V and J calls and clone size are as listed in that table; D and trimming were resolved from the DNA. The sample lists about 59,000 clones, about 70% occurring once. The CDR3 runs 13 residues. From germline, CDR1 is SGHRS and CDR2 YFSETQ. V was pared by 5 bases and J by 3 bases, with 9 bases between. The sequenced sample consisted of peripheral blood. This sequence was found in a woman in her 70s with acute or convalescent COVID-19. The chain is built from TRBV5-1 and TRBJ1-3; D might be TRBD1 (6 bases). In DNA, the CDR3 is TGCGCCAGCAGAGGACAGCTTGGAAACACCATATATTTT. This encodes CASRGQLGNTIYF. The full variable domain, completed using reference TRBV5-1 and TRBJ1-3, is KAGVTQTPRYLIKTRGQQVTLSCSPISGHRSVSWYQQTPGQGLQFLFEYFSETQRNKGNFPGRFSGRQFSNSRSEMNVSTLELGDSALYLCASRGQLGNTIYFGEGSWLTVV.